Below are 7 T cell receptor beta chains sequenced from a single sample in a study of shared clonotypes between healthy human individuals. Profiling relied on immunoSEQ multiplex PCR, and the TCRdb table lists in-frame clones only, not all of them. The table records roughly 590,000 clones, roughly 95% of them present only once. Naive-designated CD8 cells lacked CD45RO, were positively enriched for CCR7, and omitted terminally differentiated effector memory CD45RA+ cells. Sequenced sample: naive CD8+ T cells sorted from blood. The receptors were gathered from a woman in her twenties or thirties in good health.

CDR3 loop: CASSSFRVRGVQFF. The CDR3 bases are TGTGCCAGCAGCTCCTTTCGGGTCCGGGGTGTGCAGTTCTTC. The rearrangement joins TRBV7-9 to TRBJ2-1, with a possible D match to TRBD2 (5 bases). The CDR3 is made up of 14 amino acids. From germline, CDR1 is SEHNR and CDR2 FQNEAQ (reference sequence). The V gene lost 4 bases and the J gene lost 12 bases, with 19 bases spanning the gap.

The chain couples TRBV5-4 to TRBJ1-3; 8 positions agree with TRBD1. The CDR3 runs 18 residues. V lost 2 bases, J lost 4 bases, and 14 bases stayed unmatched. In germline, CDR1 is SGHNT, CDR2 YYREEE (reference sequence). The CDR3 DNA reads as TGTGCCAGCAGCTTTTGGCCACCCAGGGGGCTCCGCGGAAACACCATATATTTT. It specifies CASSFWPPRGLRGNTIYF.

The chain joins TRBV28 to TRBJ2-4; D is ambiguous. The V and J ends lost 4 bases and 0 bases respectively, with 13 bases between them. Germline assignment: CDR1 MDHEN and CDR2 SYDVKM. This CDR3 region has 16 residues. CDR3 in amino acids: CASSWVPRTAKNIQYF. The CDR3, as DNA: TGTGCCAGCAGTTGGGTACCCCGGACAGCCAAAAACATTCAGTACTTC.

The chain is built from TRBV6-1 and TRBJ2-7, with D maybe TRBD2 (5 bases). The CDR3 sequence is 15 residues long. Deletions cut 4 bases from V and 6 bases from J, with 19 bases between. Germline values: CDR1 MNHNS, CDR2 SASEGT. The CDR3 DNA sequence: TGTGCCAGCAGTGCAAATACCCCGTCACTAGGCGAGCAGTACTTC. Protein product: CASSANTPSLGEQYF.

The chain uses TRBV9 and TRBJ2-5, with 7 bases lining up with TRBD1. CDR3 size: 14 residues. The germline gives CDR1 SGDLS, CDR2 YYNGEE. The junction had 5 bases not matched to a gene; V was cut back by 3 bases and J by 3 bases. The CDR3 loop is CASSGVGTEETQYF. DNA for the CDR3: TGTGCCAGCAGCGGCGTTGGGACAGAAGAGACCCAGTACTTC.

The gene calls are TRBV2 and TRBJ1-3; a possible D gene is TRBD1 (5 bases). The CDR3 is 14 residues long. V dropped 3 bases and J dropped 4 bases, with 10 bases sitting between them. Germline values: CDR1 SNHLY, CDR2 FYNNEI. CDR3 DNA sequence: TGTGCCAGCAGTGACGGGGCTTCGGGAAACACCATATATTTT. This translates into CASSDGASGNTIYF.

The chain combines TRBV29-1 with TRBJ2-2, with D hard to call. V was cut by 6 bases and J by 7 bases, with 9 bases left in between. The CDR3 sequence is 11 residues long. CDR1 SQVTM and CDR2 ANQGSEA come from the germline V gene. DNA of the CDR3: TGCAGCGTGAAGGAAGTCGGGGAGCTGTTTTTT. It yields the protein CSVKEVGELFF.